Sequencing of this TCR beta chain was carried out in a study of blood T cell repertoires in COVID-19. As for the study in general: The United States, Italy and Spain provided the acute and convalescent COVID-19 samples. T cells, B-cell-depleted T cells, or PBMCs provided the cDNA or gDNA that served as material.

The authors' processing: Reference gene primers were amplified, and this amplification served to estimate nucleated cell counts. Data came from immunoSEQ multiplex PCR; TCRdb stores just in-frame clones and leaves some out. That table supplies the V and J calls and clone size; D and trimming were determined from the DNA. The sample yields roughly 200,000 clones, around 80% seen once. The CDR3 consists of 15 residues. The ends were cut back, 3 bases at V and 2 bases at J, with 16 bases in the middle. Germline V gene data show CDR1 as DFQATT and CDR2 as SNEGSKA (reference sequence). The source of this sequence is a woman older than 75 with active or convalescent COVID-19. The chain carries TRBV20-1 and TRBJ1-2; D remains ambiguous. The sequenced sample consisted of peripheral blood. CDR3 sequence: CSASPHAGSNYGYTF. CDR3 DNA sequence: TGCAGTGCTAGTCCTCACGCGGGCAGCAACTATGGCTACACCTTC.